The T cell receptor beta chain under discussion was sequenced for a study of human versus mouse CDR3 diversity and MHC coevolution. Study conclusions and caveats: On average, humans showed more CDR3 deletions and insertions than mice. About 1.6 million TCR beta clonotypes were estimated for humans, the largest repertoire.

Produced via immunoSEQ multiplex PCR; TCRdb's table is partial and in-frame only. The sample has around 77,000 clones, 80% to 95% seen once; the top ten hold over 0.12%. Worth noting for this clone: The antigen is undetermined.

CDR1 SGHDT and CDR2 YYEEEE come from the germline V gene. The CDR3 covers 17 residues. J gave up 2 bases and V 4 bases, and 10 bases lay outside the gene matches. The chain has TRBV5-6 and TRBJ1-1; TRBD1 aligns across 11 bases. The specimen sequenced was naive CD4+ T cells from blood. Regarding subset: CD45RO-negative CD62L-positive naive CD4 T cells. This TCR came from a person aged 25-75 years in good health. CDR3 nucleotides: TGTGCCAGCAGCCCCGGGGGACAGGGGGGTTTAAACACTGAAGCTTTCTTT. It codes for CASSPGGQGGLNTEAFF.